These T cell receptor beta chains were read from a single sample in a study of identical twins. TCRdb re-analysed the 5' RACE reads in MiXCR, keeping a single row per CDR3 protein. The sample includes 250,000 or so distinct CDR3 sequences, about 8.3% of them seen just once. These sequences were also reported in another study, on yellow fever vaccine responses in identical twins.

The sample comprised CD8+ T cells sorted from blood. These receptors were taken from a young woman in good health. Each CDR3 is given with its conserved first and last residue. The D gene is left open where the match is weak. Size is stated for part of the rows, as once, few or many counts, or as a class when the clone is expanded.

TRBV7-9	TRBJ2-7	few	14	TRBD1	CASSAGTGDYEQYF	TGTGCCAGCAGCGCCGGGACAGGGGATTACGAGCAGTACTTC
TRBV7-2	TRBJ2-1	few	13	.	CASSLLVLYEQFF	TGTGCCAGCAGCTTATTAGTTCTCTATGAGCAGTTCTTC
TRBV6-1	TRBJ2-1	.	14	TRBD2	CASIPFTGGNEQFF	TGTGCCAGCATCCCGTTTACGGGGGGGAATGAGCAGTTCTTC
TRBV5-6	TRBJ2-7	.	15	TRBD2	CASSSSPSGIYEQYF	TGTGCCAGCAGCTCTAGTCCTAGCGGGATTTACGAGCAGTACTTC
TRBV12-3/TRBV12-4	TRBJ2-3	many	15	TRBD2	CASSSLAGLWDTQYF	TGTGCCAGCAGTTCACTAGCGGGACTCTGGGATACGCAGTATTTT
TRBV7-2	TRBJ1-6	few	12	.	CASSLLGEPLHF	TGTGCCAGCAGCTTACTCGGAGAACCCCTCCACTTT
TRBV11-2	TRBJ2-3	few	19	TRBD2	CASSRRGTSGRASTDTQYF	TGTGCCAGCAGCCGCCGGGGCACTAGCGGGAGAGCGAGCACAGATACGCAGTATTTT
TRBV21-1	TRBJ2-3	.	15	.	CASSFHRGVADTQYF	TGTGCCAGCAGCTTCCACAGGGGAGTAGCAGATACGCAGTATTTT
TRBV7-3	TRBJ2-1	few	17	TRBD2	CASSLPSEGTSGSKQFF	TGTGCCAGCAGCTTACCCTCGGAGGGGACTAGCGGGAGCAAGCAGTTCTTC
TRBV28	TRBJ1-6	.	16	.	CASSLKGRIYNSPLHF	TGTGCCAGCAGTTTAAAGGGAAGGATCTATAATTCACCCCTCCACTTT
TRBV5-1	TRBJ2-1	.	15	.	CASSLGPELYNEQFF	TGCGCCAGCAGCTTGGGGCCGGAACTTTACAATGAGCAGTTCTTC
TRBV5-1	TRBJ2-1	many	13	.	CASSLPDSRGQFF	TGCGCCAGCAGCTTGCCCGATTCTAGGGGGCAGTTCTTC
TRBV20-1	TRBJ2-7	few	13	.	CSVLGQSSYEQYF	TGCAGTGTTTTGGGCCAGAGCTCCTACGAGCAGTACTTC
TRBV9	TRBJ2-7	many	14	.	CASSVVPETYEQYF	TGTGCCAGCAGCGTAGTCCCAGAAACCTACGAGCAGTACTTC
TRBV27	TRBJ2-7	few	11	TRBD2	CASSSAGLVFF	TGTGCCAGCAGTTCCGCCGGACTAGTTTTCTTC
TRBV12-3/TRBV12-4	TRBJ1-1	many	13	.	CASSPTMNTEAFF	TGTGCCAGCAGTCCCACTATGAACACTGAAGCTTTCTTT
TRBV12-3/TRBV12-4	TRBJ1-4	few	14	.	CASSLGISNEKLFF	TGTGCCAGCAGTTTGGGCATATCTAATGAAAAACTGTTTTTT
TRBV6-1	TRBJ2-7	many	15	TRBD2	CASSGLAGDSGEQYF	TGTGCCAGCAGTGGACTAGCGGGGGACTCGGGCGAGCAGTACTTC
TRBV12-3/TRBV12-4	TRBJ1-2	many	15	.	CASSLVGGRDYGYTF	TGTGCCAGCAGTTTAGTCGGAGGCAGGGACTATGGCTACACCTTC
TRBV20-1	TRBJ2-1	.	14	.	CSANRLENNNEQFF	TGCAGTGCTAACAGACTAGAAAATAACAATGAGCAGTTCTTC
TRBV6-1	TRBJ2-7	.	15	.	CASSELQGTVDEQYF	TGTGCCAGCAGTGAACTACAGGGTACAGTCGACGAGCAGTACTTC
TRBV23-1	TRBJ1-2	.	14	.	CASSQSRVPYGNTF	TGCGCCAGCAGTCAATCGAGGGTTCCGTACGGAAACACCTTC
TRBV29-1	TRBJ2-7	many	11	.	CSVYISYEQYF	TGCAGCGTTTACATATCCTACGAGCAGTACTTC
TRBV7-3	TRBJ1-1	few	13	.	CASTVSLNTEAFF	TGTGCCAGCACGGTTAGTCTGAACACTGAAGCTTTCTTT
TRBV7-6	TRBJ2-3	.	14	.	CASSLAPGSDTQYF	TGTGCCAGCAGCTTGGCTCCAGGGTCAGATACGCAGTATTTT
TRBV3-1	TRBJ2-7	few	15	.	CASSQESGLAYEQYF	TGTGCCAGCAGCCAAGAAAGCGGGCTAGCCTACGAGCAGTACTTC
TRBV7-6	TRBJ2-3	few	20	TRBD2	CASSPSPGLAGGTSTDTQYF	TGTGCCAGCAGCCCTTCCCCCGGACTAGCGGGAGGAACTAGCACAGATACGCAGTATTTT
TRBV5-5	TRBJ2-5	.	13	.	CASRPGYSETQYF	TGTGCCAGCAGGCCAGGCTATTCAGAGACCCAGTACTTC
TRBV5-6	TRBJ2-1	few	16	TRBD2	CASSPGLAGVNNEQFF	TGTGCCAGCAGCCCCGGGCTAGCGGGAGTTAACAATGAGCAGTTCTTC
TRBV12-3/TRBV12-4	TRBJ1-2	few	12	.	CASSPTRYGYTF	TGTGCCAGCAGCCCGACCCGCTATGGCTACACCTTC
TRBV10-3	TRBJ2-2	few	14	TRBD2	CAISEGLGTGELFF	TGTGCCATCAGTGAGGGACTAGGGACCGGGGAGCTGTTTTTT
TRBV6-5	TRBJ1-5	few	15	TRBD1	CASSSFGQGDQPQHF	TGTGCCAGCAGTTCCTTCGGACAGGGCGATCAGCCCCAGCATTTT
TRBV7-2	TRBJ2-7	.	14	.	CASSPTGTHYEQYF	TGTGCCAGCAGCCCAACCGGGACACACTACGAGCAGTACTTC
TRBV29-1	TRBJ1-2	many	15	.	CSVEDRRGGDYGYTF	TGCAGCGTTGAAGATCGGCGGGGGGGCGACTATGGCTACACCTTC
TRBV20-1	TRBJ2-7	few	13	.	CSAAGIDSYEQYF	TGCAGTGCCGCAGGGATCGACTCCTACGAGCAGTACTTC
TRBV4-2	TRBJ1-1	.	16	.	CASSQDLEGLEPEAFF	TGTGCCAGCAGCCAAGATCTAGAGGGGCTAGAACCTGAAGCTTTCTTT
TRBV11-1	TRBJ2-1	.	15	.	CASSPSGSADNEQFF	TGTGCCAGCAGCCCGAGCGGGTCAGCAGACAATGAGCAGTTCTTC